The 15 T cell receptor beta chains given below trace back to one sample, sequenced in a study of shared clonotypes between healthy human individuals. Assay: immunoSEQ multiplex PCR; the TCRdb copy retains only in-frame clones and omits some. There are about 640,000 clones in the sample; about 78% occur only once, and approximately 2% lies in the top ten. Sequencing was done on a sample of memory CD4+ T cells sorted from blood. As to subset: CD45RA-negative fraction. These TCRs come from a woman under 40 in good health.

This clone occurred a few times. CDR3 DNA: TGTGCCAGCACTGAGCGGGGCACGCGAAACAATCAGCCCCAGCATTTT. Translating it yields CASTERGTRNNQPQHF. The chain recombines TRBV28 with TRBJ1-5; tentative D call: TRBD1 (5 bases). Germline CDR1 MDHEN, CDR2 SYDVKM. The CDR3 consists of 16 residues. V dropped 7 bases and J dropped 3 bases, with 19 bases sitting between them.

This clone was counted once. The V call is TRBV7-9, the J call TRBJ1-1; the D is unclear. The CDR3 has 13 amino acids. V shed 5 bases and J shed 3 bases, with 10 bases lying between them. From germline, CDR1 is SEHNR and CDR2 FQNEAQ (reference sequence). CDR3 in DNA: TGTGCCAGCAGCCTGGACGGATACACTGAAGCTTTCTTT. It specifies CASSLDGYTEAFF. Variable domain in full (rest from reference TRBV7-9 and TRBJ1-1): DTGVSQNPRHKITKRGQNVTFRCDPISEHNRLYWYRQTLGQGPEFLTYFQNEAQLEKSRLLSDRFSAERPKGSFSTLEIQRTEQGDSAMYLCASSLDGYTEAFFGQGTRLTVV.

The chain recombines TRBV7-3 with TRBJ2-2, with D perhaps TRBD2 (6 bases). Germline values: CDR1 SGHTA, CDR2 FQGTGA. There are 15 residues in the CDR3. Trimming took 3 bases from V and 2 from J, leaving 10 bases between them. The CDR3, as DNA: TGTGCCAGCAGCTTTGGAGGGAGTAACACCGGGGAGCTGTTTTTT. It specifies CASSFGGSNTGELFF.

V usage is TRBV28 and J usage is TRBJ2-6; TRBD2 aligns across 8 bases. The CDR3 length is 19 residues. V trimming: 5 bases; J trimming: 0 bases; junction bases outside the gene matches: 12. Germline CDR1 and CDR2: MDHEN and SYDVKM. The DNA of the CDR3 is TGTGCCAGCAGTCCACAGGGTTACGGGAGGGACTCTGGGGCCAACGTCCTGACTTTC. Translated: CASSPQGYGRDSGANVLTF.

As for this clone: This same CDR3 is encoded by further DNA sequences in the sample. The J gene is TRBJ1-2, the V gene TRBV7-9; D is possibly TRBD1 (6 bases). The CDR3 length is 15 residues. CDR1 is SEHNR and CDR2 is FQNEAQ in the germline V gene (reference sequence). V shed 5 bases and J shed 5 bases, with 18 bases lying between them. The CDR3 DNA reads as TGTGCCAGCAGCCAGCCCGGACAGCGAAATTATGGCTACACCTTC. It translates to CASSQPGQRNYGYTF.

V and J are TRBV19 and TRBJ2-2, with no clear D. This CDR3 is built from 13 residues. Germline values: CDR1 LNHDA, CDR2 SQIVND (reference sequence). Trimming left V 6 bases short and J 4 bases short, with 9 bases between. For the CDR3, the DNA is TGTGCCAGTAGCCCCGTCGCCACCGGGGAGCTGTTTTTT. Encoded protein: CASSPVATGELFF.

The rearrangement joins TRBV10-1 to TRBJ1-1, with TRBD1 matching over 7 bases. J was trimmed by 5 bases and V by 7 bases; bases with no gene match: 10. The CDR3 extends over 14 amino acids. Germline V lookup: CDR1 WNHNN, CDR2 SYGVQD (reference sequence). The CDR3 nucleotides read TGCGCCAGCAAAAGGGACAGTCATGGGACTGAAGCTTTCTTT. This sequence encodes CASKRDSHGTEAFF.

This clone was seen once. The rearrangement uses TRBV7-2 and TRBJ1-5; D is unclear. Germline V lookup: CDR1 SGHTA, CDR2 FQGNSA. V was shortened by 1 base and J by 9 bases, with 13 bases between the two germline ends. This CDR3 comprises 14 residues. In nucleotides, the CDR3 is TGTGCCAGCAGCTTAGGACCAGGCGGGAGGCCCCAGCATTTT. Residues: CASSLGPGGRPQHF.

In DNA, the CDR3 is TGTGCCAGCAGCCCAGGACTGGAGAATTCACCCCTCCACTTT. This gives the protein CASSPGLENSPLHF. The genes are TRBV9 and TRBJ1-6; D is ambiguous. The CDR3 covers 14 residues. Looked up from germline, CDR1 is SGDLS and CDR2 is YYNGEE. Deletions cut 4 bases from V and 7 bases from J, with 12 bases between.

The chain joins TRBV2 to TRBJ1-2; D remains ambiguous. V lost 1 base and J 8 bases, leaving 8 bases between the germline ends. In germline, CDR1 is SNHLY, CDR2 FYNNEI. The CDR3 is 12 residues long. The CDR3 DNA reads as TGTGCCAGCAGTGAAGTGAGTGCGGGCTACACCTTC. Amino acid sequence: CASSEVSAGYTF.

CDR3 coding DNA: TGTGCCAGCAGTGAGGGTGGAATAGCGGGAGCTGGAGAGACCCAGTACTTC. It encodes CASSEGGIAGAGETQYF. The V call is TRBV2, the J call TRBJ2-5, with 9 nucleotides matching TRBD2. Germline V gene data show CDR1 as SNHLY and CDR2 as FYNNEI. V lost 3 bases to trimming and J lost 4 bases; unmatched junction nucleotides: 12. The CDR3 is 17 residues long.

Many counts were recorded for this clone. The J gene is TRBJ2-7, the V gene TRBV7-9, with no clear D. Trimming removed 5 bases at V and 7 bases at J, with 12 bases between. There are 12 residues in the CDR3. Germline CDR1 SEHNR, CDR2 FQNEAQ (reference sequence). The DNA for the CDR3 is TGTGCCAGCAGCCCCTACATTGAGGAGCAGTACTTC. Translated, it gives CASSPYIEEQYF.

CDR3 residues: CASSSDRVNEQYF. The CDR3 bases are TGTGCCAGCAGCTCGGACAGGGTCAACGAGCAGTACTTC. The V and J genes are TRBV7-9 and TRBJ2-7; TRBD1 matches 8 bases. CDR3 size: 13 residues. CDR1 is SEHNR, CDR2 FQNEAQ, per germline (reference sequence). With V trimmed by 4 bases and J by 5 bases, 4 bases remained unmatched.

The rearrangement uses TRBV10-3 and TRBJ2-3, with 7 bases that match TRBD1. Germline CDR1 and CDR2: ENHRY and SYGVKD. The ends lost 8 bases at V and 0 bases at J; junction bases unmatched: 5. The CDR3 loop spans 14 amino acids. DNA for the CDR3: TGTGCCATCGGGTCACAGGGGAGCACAGATACGCAGTATTTT. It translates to CAIGSQGSTDTQYF.

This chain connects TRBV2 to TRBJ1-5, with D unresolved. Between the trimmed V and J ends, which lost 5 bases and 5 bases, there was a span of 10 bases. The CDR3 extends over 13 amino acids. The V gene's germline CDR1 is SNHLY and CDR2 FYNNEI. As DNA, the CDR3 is TGTGCCAGCAGTCGGGCAAGATATCAGCCCCAGCATTTT. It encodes CASSRARYQPQHF.